The sequence of this T cell receptor beta chain was determined in a study of OX40 agonist ivuxolimab in advanced cancers. For context, the study as a whole: The costimulatory receptor OX40 (CD134) was targeted by ivuxolimab, a fully human IgG2 agonistic monoclonal antibody. The paper describes the monotherapy dose-escalation part (N = 52 patients) of the phase I trial of ivuxolimab. Intravenous ivuxolimab was administered to patients every 2 weeks at six dose levels: 0.01, 0.1, 0.3, 1.5, 3 and 10 mg/kg. Prior anti-PD-1, anti-PD-L1 or anti-CTLA-4 therapy was permitted, and 40% to 50% of dose-escalation patients had received checkpoint inhibitors. A male proportion of 75% to 85% and a mean age of around 60 years, ranging from about 23 to 90, were recorded for the dose-escalation cohort. Partial responses occurred in three dose-escalation patients, of whom one had hepatocellular carcinoma and two had cutaneous melanoma. The purpose of peripheral TCRbeta sequencing was to test whether ivuxolimab changed TCR sequence diversity and led to clonal T-cell expansion. Of the 50 to 55 dose-escalation patients, hepatocellular carcinoma was present in roughly 19, melanoma in roughly 15, renal cell carcinoma in 9 and head and neck cancer in 9. What the study reported, not specific to this receptor: At doses from 0.1 to 3.0 mg/kg, clonal expansion was seen in both CD4+ and CD8+ blood T cells between baseline and week 6. After ivuxolimab, more expanded clones were found on average in CD8+ T cells than in CD4+ T cells. Which antigens the clonally expanded peripheral T cells were specific for was not determined. Low levels of normalized T-cell clonal expansion were also seen in some nonresponding patients. Partial responders in the 0.1-3.0 mg/kg groups had among the lowest normalized peripheral clonal expansion, especially among CD8+ T cells.

CDR1 and CDR2 are read off the germline V gene (reference sequence) as SGHAT and FQDESV. The CDR3 goes from the cysteine to the phenylalanine over 18 residues. The DNA shown is the 54-base CDR3, in frame from base 1. V is reduced by 5 bases and J by 2 bases, leaving a spacing of 19 bases between them. Patients with a history of autoimmune disease or receiving systemic immunosuppression were excluded from the trial. Peripheral blood for TCR sequencing was collected from all dose cohorts at baseline, on cycle 4 day 1, and on cycle 7 day 1. The samples were taken from a phase I, first-in-human, multicenter, open-label dose-escalation trial of ivuxolimab. Adults with locally advanced or metastatic melanoma, renal cell, hepatocellular, or head and neck squamous cell carcinoma were enrolled in the trial. Before TCR sequencing, CD4+ T cells and CD8+ T cells from peripheral blood were sorted into separate populations.

To sequence the TCRbeta CDR3 region, genomic DNA was isolated from the sorted cells. The immunoSEQ Assay was used for sequencing of TCRbeta CDR3 regions. Drawn from immuneACCESS, this table holds only the in-frame rearrangements with V and J called that TCRdb kept. Clones are partly lost; checked studies trace under half to an unresolved V gene and leave the rest unexplained. Recorded for this sample are some 33,000 clones; around 87% of them occurred a single time. The top ten clones comprise approximately 31% of the sample. A note on this clone: Its antigen remains unidentified. Per-nucleotide qualities are absent, and no much larger clonotype sits a single base away.

The chain joins TRBV11-1 to TRBJ2-6; the D gene is tentatively TRBD1 or TRBD2, each matching 5 bases. This sequence was found in an adult with an advanced solid tumor such as melanoma, head and neck, liver or kidney cancer. Sequencing was performed on CD4+ or CD8+ T cells sorted from blood, taken in a trial of the OX40 agonist ivuxolimab. The CDR3 reads as follows: CASSGRDGAVAGANVLTF. The sequenced DNA: TGTGCCAGCAGCGGCCGGGACGGCGCTGTGGCTGGGGCCAACGTCCTGACTTTC.